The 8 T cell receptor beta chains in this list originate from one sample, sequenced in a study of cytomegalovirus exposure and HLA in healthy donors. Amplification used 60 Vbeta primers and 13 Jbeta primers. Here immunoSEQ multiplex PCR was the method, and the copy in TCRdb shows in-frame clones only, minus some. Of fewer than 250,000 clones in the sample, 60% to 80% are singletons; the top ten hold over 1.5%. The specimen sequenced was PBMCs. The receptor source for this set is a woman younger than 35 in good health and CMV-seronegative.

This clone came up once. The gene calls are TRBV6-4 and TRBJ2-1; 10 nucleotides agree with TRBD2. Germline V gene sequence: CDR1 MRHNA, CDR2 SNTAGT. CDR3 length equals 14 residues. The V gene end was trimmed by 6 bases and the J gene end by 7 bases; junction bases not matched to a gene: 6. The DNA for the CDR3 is TGTGCCAGCAGCTCTAGCGGGAGTTCTAATGAGCAGTTCTTC. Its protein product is CASSSSGSSNEQFF.

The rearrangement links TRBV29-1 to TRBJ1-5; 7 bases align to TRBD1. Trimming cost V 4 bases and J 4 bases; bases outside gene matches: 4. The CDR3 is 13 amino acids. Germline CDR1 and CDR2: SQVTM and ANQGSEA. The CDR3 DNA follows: TGCAGCGTTGGGACAGGAACAAATCAGCCCCAGCATTTT. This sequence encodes CSVGTGTNQPQHF.

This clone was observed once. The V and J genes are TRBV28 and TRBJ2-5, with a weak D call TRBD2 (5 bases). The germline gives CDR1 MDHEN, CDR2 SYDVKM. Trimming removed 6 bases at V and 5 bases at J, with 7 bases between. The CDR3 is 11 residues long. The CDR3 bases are TGTGCCAGCAGAGCGGACGAGACCCAGTACTTC. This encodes CASRADETQYF.

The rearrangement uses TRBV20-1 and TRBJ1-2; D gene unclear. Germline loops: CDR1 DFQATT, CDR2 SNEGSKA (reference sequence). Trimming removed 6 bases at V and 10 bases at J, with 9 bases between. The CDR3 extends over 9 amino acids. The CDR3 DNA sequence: TGCAGTGCCCCCCTCTCCTACACCTTC. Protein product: CSAPLSYTF.

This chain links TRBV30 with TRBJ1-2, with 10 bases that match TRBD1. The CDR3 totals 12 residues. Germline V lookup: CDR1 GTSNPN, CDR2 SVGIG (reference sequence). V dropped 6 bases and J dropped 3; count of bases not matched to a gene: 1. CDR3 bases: TGTGCCTGTGGACAGGGGGACTATGGCTACACCTTC. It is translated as CACGQGDYGYTF.

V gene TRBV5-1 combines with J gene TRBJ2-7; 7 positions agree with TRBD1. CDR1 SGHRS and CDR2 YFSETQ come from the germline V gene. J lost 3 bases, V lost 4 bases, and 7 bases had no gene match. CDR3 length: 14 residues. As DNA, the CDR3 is TGCGCCAGCAGCAAAGACAGGGTTCTCTACGAGCAGTACTTC. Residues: CASSKDRVLYEQYF.

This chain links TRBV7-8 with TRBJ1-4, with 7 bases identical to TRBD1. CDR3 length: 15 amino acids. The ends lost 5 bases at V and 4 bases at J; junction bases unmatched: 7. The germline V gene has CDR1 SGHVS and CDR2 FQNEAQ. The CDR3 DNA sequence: TGTGCCAGCAGCCTCCGGGACAGCAATAATGAAAAACTGTTTTTT. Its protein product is CASSLRDSNNEKLFF.

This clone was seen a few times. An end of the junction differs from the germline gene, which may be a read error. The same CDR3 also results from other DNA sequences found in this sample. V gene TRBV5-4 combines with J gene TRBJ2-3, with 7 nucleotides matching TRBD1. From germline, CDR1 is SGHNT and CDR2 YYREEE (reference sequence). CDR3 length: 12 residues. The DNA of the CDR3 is TGTGCCAGCAGTTACGGACAGGAAGCGAAGAATTTT. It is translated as CASSYGQEAKNF.